Shown below are 30 T cell receptor beta chains from a single sample sequenced in a study of blood T cell repertoires in COVID-19. Data came from immunoSEQ multiplex PCR; TCRdb stores just in-frame clones and leaves some out. The data contain some 300,000 clones, 89% of them seen just once; the ten biggest clones take up less than 3.5%. The material sequenced was PBMCs or T cells enriched from blood (not recorded which). Receptor source: a woman between 50 and 59 years old who had been exposed to COVID-19.

The chain uses TRBV11-1 and TRBJ2-7; 11 bases are a match to TRBD1. The CDR3 totals 14 residues. Trimming removed 4 bases from V and 9 bases from J; junction bases left unmatched: 8. The germline V gene has CDR1 SGHAT and CDR2 FQDESV (reference sequence). CDR3 in DNA: TGTGCCAGCAGCTACGCCGGGACAGGGGGTAGGCAGTACTTC. Residues: CASSYAGTGGRQYF.

This rearrangement joins TRBV7-2 to TRBJ2-1; 7 nucleotides line up with TRBD2. This CDR3 has 15 amino acids. Losses at the gene ends were 1 base for V and 7 bases for J; bases not matched to a gene: 7. Germline V gives CDR1 SGHTA, CDR2 FQGNSA. This CDR3 is CASSLDASGINEQFF. CDR3 in DNA: TGTGCCAGCAGCTTAGATGCTAGCGGAATAAATGAGCAGTTCTTC.

The chain is built from TRBV5-1 and TRBJ2-1; D is perhaps TRBD2 (5 bases). This CDR3 contains 12 residues. Germline-derived CDR1 and CDR2 are SGHRS and YFSETQ. The ends were cut back, 4 bases at V and 6 bases at J, with 8 bases in the middle. The DNA of the CDR3 is TGCGCCAGCAGCCCTACTAGCAATGAGCAGTTCTTC. Protein sequence: CASSPTSNEQFF.

The J gene is TRBJ2-1, the V gene TRBV11-1, with 12 nucleotides matching TRBD2. Germline V gene sequence: CDR1 SGHAT, CDR2 FQDESV (reference sequence). CDR3 length: 15 amino acids. Losses at the gene ends were 6 bases for V and 7 bases for J; bases not matched to a gene: 7. The CDR3 coding sequence is TGTGCCAGCAGGCCTTCTAGCGGGGGGGCGAATGAGCAGTTCTTC. This gives the protein CASRPSSGGANEQFF. Together with reference TRBV11-1 and TRBJ2-1, the CDR3 gives the full variable domain: EAEVAQSPRYKITEKSQAVAFWCDPISGHATLYWYRQILGQGPELLVQFQDESVVDDSQLPKDRFSAERLKGVDSTLKIQPAELGDSAMYLCASRPSSGGANEQFFGPGTRLTVL.

This rearrangement joins TRBV6-5 to TRBJ2-7, with 8 nucleotides matching TRBD1. The CDR3 is 10 amino acids. In germline, CDR1 is MNHEY, CDR2 SVGAGI. Trimming at V came to 10 bases and at J to 9 bases, leaving 5 bases not matched to a gene. The CDR3 sequence: CATRTGGQYF. As DNA, the CDR3 is TGTGCCACCCGAACAGGGGGGCAGTACTTC.

J is TRBJ1-1 and V is TRBV13, with a tentative D call TRBD1 (5 bases). The CDR3 extends over 15 amino acids. Germline-derived CDR1 and CDR2 are PRHDT and FYEKMQ (reference sequence). V lost 0 bases to trimming and J lost 4 bases, with 12 bases between them. CDR3 in amino acids: CASSLGVGVVTEAFF. The CDR3 region has the DNA TGTGCCAGCAGCTTAGGCGTAGGGGTTGTCACTGAAGCTTTCTTT.

The chain carries TRBV5-8 and TRBJ1-1; 7 bases are a match to TRBD1. In germline, CDR1 is SGHTS, CDR2 YDEGEE. Losses at the gene ends were 4 bases for V and 2 bases for J; bases not matched to a gene: 5. This CDR3 is built from 14 residues. Here the CDR3 DNA reads TGTGCCAGCAGCGCCGGGACAGCAAACACTGAAGCTTTCTTT. Its translation: CASSAGTANTEAFF.

This chain connects TRBV6-5 to TRBJ1-2; 7 positions match TRBD1. The V and J ends lost 10 bases and 9 bases, in that order; junction bases with no gene match: 14. Germline V gives CDR1 MNHEY, CDR2 SVGAGI. The CDR3 has 13 residues. In nucleotides, the CDR3 is TGTGCCATCAAAGGGGGCGCGCATAAGAGCTACACCTTC. Protein: CAIKGGAHKSYTF.

The chain combines TRBV2 with TRBJ1-1, with unresolved D. The CDR3 extends over 8 amino acids. The ends were cut back, 10 bases at V and 11 bases at J, with 8 bases in the middle. Germline CDR1 SNHLY, CDR2 FYNNEI. Written as DNA, the CDR3 is TGTGCCACCAAGGAGGCTTTCTTT. Protein product: CATKEAFF.

The chain combines TRBV7-8 with TRBJ2-3; 7 bases align to TRBD1. CDR1 SGHVS and CDR2 FQNEAQ come from the germline V gene. V trimming: 5 bases; J trimming: 7 bases; junction bases outside the gene matches: 12. This CDR3 region has 15 residues. The CDR3 nucleotides are TGTGCCAGCAGCCTCAACAGGGGTCATTTGAATACGCAGTATTTT. Its translation is CASSLNRGHLNTQYF.

In this sample, this clone turned up once. This chain joins TRBV27 and TRBJ2-5; 11 bases map to TRBD2. CDR1 and CDR2 (germline): MNHEY, SMNVEV (reference sequence). V shed 0 bases, J shed 1 base, and the junction held 4 bases outside the gene matches. The CDR3 totals 17 residues. CDR3 region: CASSLSTSGGRQETQYF. DNA for the CDR3: TGTGCCAGCAGTTTATCTACTAGCGGGGGCCGCCAAGAGACCCAGTACTTC.

The J gene is TRBJ1-4, the V gene TRBV6-5; D is perhaps TRBD1 (6 bases). The germline gives CDR1 MNHEY, CDR2 SVGAGI. CDR3 length: 13 residues. The V end was cut by 7 bases, the J end by 7 bases, with 13 bases between. This CDR3 is CASNGGVSEKLFF. CDR3 nucleotide sequence: TGTGCCAGCAATGGGGGCGTTTCTGAAAAACTGTTTTTT.

The chain couples TRBV2 to TRBJ1-5; 8 bases line up with TRBD1. The CDR3 is 15 amino acids. V lost 7 bases, J lost 6 bases, and 11 bases stayed unmatched. Germline assignment: CDR1 SNHLY and CDR2 FYNNEI. The CDR3 region is CASTQGARDGQPQHF. CDR3 DNA sequence: TGTGCCAGCACCCAGGGGGCGCGGGATGGTCAGCCCCAGCATTTT.

This clone was seen once. This sequence joins TRBV11-2 and TRBJ2-1; 9 nucleotides match TRBD2. J was trimmed by 6 bases and V by 6 bases; bases with no gene match: 9. This CDR3 is 15 amino acids long. Germline V CDR1 and CDR2: SGHAT, FQNNGV. CDR3 in DNA: TGTGCCAGCAGACTCCGGACTAGCGAACCCAATGAGCAGTTCTTC. Translating it yields CASRLRTSEPNEQFF.

V and J are TRBV6-5 and TRBJ1-2; 9 bases are a match to TRBD1. Germline values: CDR1 MNHEY, CDR2 SVGAGI. The length of the CDR3 is 13 residues. The V and J ends lost 7 bases and 6 bases, in that order; junction bases with no gene match: 6. For the CDR3, the DNA is TGTGCCAGCAATTGGGACAGGGCGGATGGCTACACCTTC. Protein: CASNWDRADGYTF.

As regards this clone: One junction end does not reproduce the germline sequence, and a read error may be involved. The chain carries TRBV2 and TRBJ2-5; a possible D gene is TRBD1 (5 bases). The CDR3 contains 10 residues. Per the germline V gene, CDR1 is SNHLY and CDR2 is FYNNEI. Written as DNA, the CDR3 is TGTGCCACAGGGAAACCCACCACGCACTTC. Translating it yields CATGKPTTHF.

The J gene is TRBJ2-7, the V gene TRBV7-2; 10 bases map to TRBD2. Looked up from germline, CDR1 is SGHTA and CDR2 is FQGNSA. After removal of 5 bases from V and 3 bases from J, the junction contained 10 bases not matched to a gene. The CDR3 is 16 residues long. The CDR3 is CASSAPSSGGIYEQYF. The CDR3 nucleotides are TGTGCCAGCAGCGCGCCCTCTAGCGGGGGCATCTACGAGCAGTACTTC.

This chain connects TRBV7-9 to TRBJ1-2, with a possible D match to TRBD1 (5 bases). Trimming left V 6 bases short and J 4 bases short, with 12 bases between. Germline V gene data show CDR1 as SEHNR and CDR2 as FQNEAQ (reference sequence). This CDR3 region has 13 residues. The CDR3 DNA reads as TGTGCCAGCAGTCCCCAGGGAACCTATGGCTACACCTTC. This gives the protein CASSPQGTYGYTF.

The CDR3 sequence: CASSGTAPNTEAFF. The CDR3 DNA follows: TGTGCCAGCTCCGGGACAGCGCCAAACACTGAAGCTTTCTTT. V usage is TRBV18 and J usage is TRBJ1-1; 7 bases are shared with TRBD1. Germline V gene lookup returns CDR1 KGHSH and CDR2 LQKENI. The CDR3 is made up of 14 amino acids. J lost 2 bases, V lost 6 bases, and 6 bases had no gene match. The entire variable domain, with the rest obtained from reference TRBV18 and TRBJ1-1, is as follows: NAGVMQNPRHLVRRRGQEARLRCSPMKGHSHVYWYRQLPEEGLKFMVYLQKENIIDESGMPKERFSAEFPKEGPSILRIQQVVRGDSAAYFCASSGTAPNTEAFFGQGTRLTVV.

The chain uses TRBV7-9 and TRBJ2-5; D unresolved. V shed 2 bases and J shed 4 bases, with 8 bases lying between them. Germline-derived CDR1 and CDR2 are SEHNR and FQNEAQ (reference sequence). CDR3 length equals 13 residues. CDR3 in amino acids: CASSLMVRETQYF. The CDR3 DNA reads as TGTGCCAGCAGCTTAATGGTCAGAGAGACCCAGTACTTC.

The CDR3 DNA reads as TGTGCCAGCAGCTTAAGTGTCAGGGGGAATGAGCAGTTCTTC. This gives the protein CASSLSVRGNEQFF. This sequence joins TRBV9 and TRBJ2-1, with 7 bases lining up with TRBD1. The ends lost 4 bases at V and 7 bases at J; junction bases unmatched: 8. CDR3 size: 14 residues. The germline CDR1 and CDR2 sequences are SGDLS and YYNGEE. Supplemented by reference TRBV9 and TRBJ2-1, the full variable domain reads DSGVTQTPKHLITATGQRVTLRCSPRSGDLSVYWYQQSLDQGLQFLIQYYNGEERAKGNILERFSAQQFPDLHSELNLSSLELGDSALYFCASSLSVRGNEQFFGPGTRLTVL.

This clone has more than one count but fewer than ten. V gene TRBV5-1 combines with J gene TRBJ1-1, with D perhaps matching TRBD1 (6 bases). Trimming took 4 bases from V and 1 from J, leaving 14 bases between them. Germline V gene data show CDR1 as SGHRS and CDR2 as YFSETQ. This CDR3 spans 15 amino acids. DNA of the CDR3: TGCGCCAGCAGCCCCGGGGACACTGCGAACACTGAAGCTTTCTTT. As protein: CASSPGDTANTEAFF.

V gene TRBV28 combines with J gene TRBJ1-4; 7 nucleotides line up with TRBD1. Germline CDR1 and CDR2: MDHEN and SYDVKM. The V gene end was trimmed by 5 bases and the J gene end by 4 bases; junction bases not matched to a gene: 4. The CDR3 consists of 14 residues. CDR3 in DNA: TGTGCCAGCAGTGAACAGGGGTATAATGAAAAACTGTTTTTT. Translated, it gives CASSEQGYNEKLFF.

V is TRBV5-1 and J is TRBJ2-3; TRBD2 agrees at 8 bases. V was clipped by 0 bases and J by 2 bases; unmatched bases: 5. CDR1 and CDR2 from the germline V gene are SGHRS and YFSETQ. The CDR3 runs to 16 residues. CDR3 protein: CASSLGSSGHTDTQYF. The CDR3 DNA follows: TGCGCCAGCAGCTTGGGTTCTAGCGGGCACACAGATACGCAGTATTTT.

The gene calls are TRBV11-1 and TRBJ1-2; TRBD1 matches 7 bases. J gave up 3 bases and V 5 bases, and 6 bases lay outside the gene matches. The CDR3 covers 14 residues. Germline V gene sequence: CDR1 SGHAT, CDR2 FQDESV (reference sequence). The CDR3 region has the DNA TGTGCCAGCAGCCCCGACAGGGATCACTATGGCTACACCTTC. Protein: CASSPDRDHYGYTF.

This chain joins TRBV15 and TRBJ1-4; D not resolved. The germline V and J ends were trimmed by 1 base and 7 bases, with 19 bases remaining between them. The CDR3 loop spans 17 amino acids. Germline-derived CDR1 and CDR2 are LNHNV and YYDKDF (reference sequence). The CDR3 spells CATSRVEVRSAVEKLFF. The CDR3 region has the DNA TGTGCCACCAGCAGAGTAGAGGTGAGGTCGGCAGTTGAAAAACTGTTTTTT.

V is TRBV28 and J is TRBJ1-2; D ambiguous. The CDR3 runs 14 residues. V was cut by 2 bases and J by 7 bases, with 14 bases left in between. Germline V gene lookup returns CDR1 MDHEN and CDR2 SYDVKM. CDR3: CASSLGDGLSGYTF. The CDR3 DNA follows: TGTGCCAGCAGTTTAGGTGACGGACTCAGTGGCTACACCTTC.

V and J are TRBV3-1 (or the pseudogene TRBV3-2) and TRBJ2-1; 7 positions agree with TRBD2. The trim removed 5 bases at V and 9 bases at J, leaving 4 bases unmatched. Germline V gene sequence: CDR1 LGHDT, CDR2 YNNKEL (reference sequence). There are 12 residues in the CDR3. The CDR3 nucleotides read TGTGCCAGCAGCTCTTGGGGGGGTGAGCAGTTCTTC. It specifies CASSSWGGEQFF.

The chain has TRBV5-1 and TRBJ1-6, with 10 bases matching TRBD1. Germline trimming cut 4 bases from V and 7 bases from J; bases unmatched to any gene: 5. This CDR3 has 15 residues. Germline V gene data show CDR1 as SGHRS and CDR2 as YFSETQ. The CDR3 here is CASSPTDRGNSPLHF. The CDR3 DNA reads TGCGCCAGCAGCCCGACGGACAGGGGGAATTCACCCCTCCACTTT. Using reference TRBV5-1 and TRBJ1-6 for the parts outside the CDR3, the full variable domain is KAGVTQTPRYLIKTRGQQVTLSCSPISGHRSVSWYQQTPGQGLQFLFEYFSETQRNKGNFPGRFSGRQFSNSRSEMNVSTLELGDSALYLCASSPTDRGNSPLHFGNGTRLTVT.

The table lists this clone with a count of one. The chain couples TRBV4-1 to TRBJ2-7; 8 bases agree with TRBD1. V dropped 4 bases and J dropped 2; count of bases not matched to a gene: 7. Germline V gives CDR1 MGHRA, CDR2 YSYEKL. This CDR3 has 15 residues. CDR3 sequence reads: CASSRTGTGAYEQYF. CDR3 nucleotides: TGCGCCAGCAGCCGCACCGGGACAGGAGCCTACGAGCAGTACTTC.